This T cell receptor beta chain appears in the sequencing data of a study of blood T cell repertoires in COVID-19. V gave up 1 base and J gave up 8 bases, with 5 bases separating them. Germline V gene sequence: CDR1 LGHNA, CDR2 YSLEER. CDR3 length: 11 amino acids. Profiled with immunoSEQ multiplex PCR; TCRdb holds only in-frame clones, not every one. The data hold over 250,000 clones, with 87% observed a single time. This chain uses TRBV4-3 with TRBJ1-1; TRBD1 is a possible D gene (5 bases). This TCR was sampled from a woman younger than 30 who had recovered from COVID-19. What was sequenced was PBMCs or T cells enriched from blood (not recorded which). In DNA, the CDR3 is TGCGCCAGCAGCCAAGGACAGGAAGCTTTCTTT. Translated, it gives CASSQGQEAFF.